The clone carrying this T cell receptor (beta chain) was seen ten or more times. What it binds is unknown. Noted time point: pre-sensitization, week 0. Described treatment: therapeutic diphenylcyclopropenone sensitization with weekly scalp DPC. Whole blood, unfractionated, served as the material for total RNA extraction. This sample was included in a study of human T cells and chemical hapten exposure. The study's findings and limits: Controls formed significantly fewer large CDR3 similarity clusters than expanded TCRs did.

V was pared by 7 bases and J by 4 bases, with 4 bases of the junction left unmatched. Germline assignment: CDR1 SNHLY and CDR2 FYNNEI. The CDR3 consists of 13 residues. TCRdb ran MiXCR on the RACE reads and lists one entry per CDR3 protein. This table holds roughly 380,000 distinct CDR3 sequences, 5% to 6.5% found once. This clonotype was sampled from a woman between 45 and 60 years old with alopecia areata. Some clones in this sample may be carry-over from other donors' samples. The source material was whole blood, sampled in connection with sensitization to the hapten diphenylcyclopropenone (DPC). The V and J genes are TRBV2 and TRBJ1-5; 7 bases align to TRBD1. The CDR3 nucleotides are TGTGCCAGCAAGGGGGACAGAAATCAGCCCCAGCATTTT. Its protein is CASKGDRNQPQHF. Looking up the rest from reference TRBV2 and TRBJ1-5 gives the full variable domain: EPEVTQTPSHQVTQMGQEVILRCVPISNHLYFYWYRQILGQKVEFLVSFYNNEISEKSEIFDDQFSVERPDGSNFTLKIRSTKLEDSAMYFCASKGDRNQPQHFGDGTRLSIL.